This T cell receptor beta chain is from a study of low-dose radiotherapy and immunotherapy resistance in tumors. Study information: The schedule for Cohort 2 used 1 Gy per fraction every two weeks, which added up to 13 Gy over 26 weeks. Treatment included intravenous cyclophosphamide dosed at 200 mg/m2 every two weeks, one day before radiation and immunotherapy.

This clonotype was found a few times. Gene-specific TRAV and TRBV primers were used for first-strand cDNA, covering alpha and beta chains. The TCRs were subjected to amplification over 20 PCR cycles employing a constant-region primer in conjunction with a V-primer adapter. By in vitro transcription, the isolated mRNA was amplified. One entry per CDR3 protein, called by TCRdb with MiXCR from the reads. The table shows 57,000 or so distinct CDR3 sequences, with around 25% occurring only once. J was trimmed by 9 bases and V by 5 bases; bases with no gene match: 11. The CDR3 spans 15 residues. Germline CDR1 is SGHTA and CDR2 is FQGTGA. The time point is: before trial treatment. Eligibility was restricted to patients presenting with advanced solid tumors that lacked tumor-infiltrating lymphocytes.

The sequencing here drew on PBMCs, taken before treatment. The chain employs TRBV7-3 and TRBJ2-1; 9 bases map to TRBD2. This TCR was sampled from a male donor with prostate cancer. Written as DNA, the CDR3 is TGTGCCAGCAGCACTTCCGGGACTAGCCCTTCTGAGCAGTTCTTC. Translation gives CASSTSGTSPSEQFF. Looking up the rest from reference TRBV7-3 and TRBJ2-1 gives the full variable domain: GAGVSQTPSNKVTEKGKYVELRCDPISGHTALYWYRQSLGQGPEFLIYFQGTGAADDSGLPNDRFFAVRPEGSVSTLKIQRTERGDSAVYLCASSTSGTSPSEQFFGPGTRLTVL.